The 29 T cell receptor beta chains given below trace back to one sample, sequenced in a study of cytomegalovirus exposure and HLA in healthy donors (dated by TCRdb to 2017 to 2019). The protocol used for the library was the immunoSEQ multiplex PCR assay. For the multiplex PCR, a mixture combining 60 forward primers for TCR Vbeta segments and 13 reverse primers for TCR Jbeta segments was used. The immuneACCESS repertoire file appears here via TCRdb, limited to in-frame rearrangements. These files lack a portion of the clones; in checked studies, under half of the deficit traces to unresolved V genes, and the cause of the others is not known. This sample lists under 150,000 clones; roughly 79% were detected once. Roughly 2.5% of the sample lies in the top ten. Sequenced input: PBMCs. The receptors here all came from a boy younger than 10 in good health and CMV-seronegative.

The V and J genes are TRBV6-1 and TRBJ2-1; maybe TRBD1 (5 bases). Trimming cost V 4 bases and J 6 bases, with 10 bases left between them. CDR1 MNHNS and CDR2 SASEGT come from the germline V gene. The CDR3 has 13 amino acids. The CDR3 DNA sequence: TGTGCCAGCAGTGGCAGGGTTTTCAATGAGCAGTTCTTC. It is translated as CASSGRVFNEQFF.

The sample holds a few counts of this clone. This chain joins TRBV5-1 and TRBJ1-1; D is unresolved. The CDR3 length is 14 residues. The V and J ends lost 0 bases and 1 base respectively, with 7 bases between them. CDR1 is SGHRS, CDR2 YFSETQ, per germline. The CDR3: CASSLAYGNTEAFF. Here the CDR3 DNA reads TGCGCCAGCAGCTTGGCCTACGGGAACACTGAAGCTTTCTTT.

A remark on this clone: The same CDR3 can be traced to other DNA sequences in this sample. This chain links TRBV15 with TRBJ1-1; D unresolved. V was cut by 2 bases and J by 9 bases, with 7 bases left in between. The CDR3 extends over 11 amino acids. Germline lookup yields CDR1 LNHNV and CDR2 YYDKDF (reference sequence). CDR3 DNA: TGTGCCACCAGCAGAACAGAGCAAGCTTTCTTT. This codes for CATSRTEQAFF.

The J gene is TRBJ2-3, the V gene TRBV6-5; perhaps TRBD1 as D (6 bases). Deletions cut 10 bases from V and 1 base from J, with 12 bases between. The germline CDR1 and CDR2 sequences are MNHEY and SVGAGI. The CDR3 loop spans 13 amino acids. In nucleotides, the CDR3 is TGTGCCATCTGGGCAGGGGGCACAGATACGCAGTATTTT. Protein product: CAIWAGGTDTQYF.

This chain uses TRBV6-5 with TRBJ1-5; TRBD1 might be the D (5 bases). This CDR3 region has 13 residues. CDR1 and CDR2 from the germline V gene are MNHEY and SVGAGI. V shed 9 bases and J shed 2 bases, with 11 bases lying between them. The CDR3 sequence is CARRGYRNQPQHF. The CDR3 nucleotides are TGTGCCAGGCGGGGGTATCGCAATCAGCCCCAGCATTTT.

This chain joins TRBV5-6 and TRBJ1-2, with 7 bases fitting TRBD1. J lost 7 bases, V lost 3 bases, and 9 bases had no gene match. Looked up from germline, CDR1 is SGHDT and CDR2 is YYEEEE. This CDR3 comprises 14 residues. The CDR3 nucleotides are TGTGCCAGCAGCTGGTCCCAGGGGGTTAGTGGCTACACCTTC. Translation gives CASSWSQGVSGYTF.

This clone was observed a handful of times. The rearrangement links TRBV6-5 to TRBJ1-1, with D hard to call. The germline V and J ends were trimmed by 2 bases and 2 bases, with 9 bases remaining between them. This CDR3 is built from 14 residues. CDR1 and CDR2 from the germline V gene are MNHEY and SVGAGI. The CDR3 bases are TGTGCCAGCAGTTACGGGCGGACTAACACTGAAGCTTTCTTT. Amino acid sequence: CASSYGRTNTEAFF.

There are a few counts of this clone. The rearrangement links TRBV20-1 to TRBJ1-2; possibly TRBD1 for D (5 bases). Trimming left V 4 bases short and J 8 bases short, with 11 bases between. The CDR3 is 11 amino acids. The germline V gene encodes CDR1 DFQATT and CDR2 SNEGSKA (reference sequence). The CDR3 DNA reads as TGCAGTGCTACACTGGGGGGAGGCTACACCTTC. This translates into CSATLGGGYTF.

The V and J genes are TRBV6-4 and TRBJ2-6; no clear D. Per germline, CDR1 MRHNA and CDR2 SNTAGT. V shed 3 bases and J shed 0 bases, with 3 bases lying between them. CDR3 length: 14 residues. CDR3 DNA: TGTGCCAGCAGTGATTACTCTGGGGCCAACGTCCTGACTTTC. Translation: CASSDYSGANVLTF.

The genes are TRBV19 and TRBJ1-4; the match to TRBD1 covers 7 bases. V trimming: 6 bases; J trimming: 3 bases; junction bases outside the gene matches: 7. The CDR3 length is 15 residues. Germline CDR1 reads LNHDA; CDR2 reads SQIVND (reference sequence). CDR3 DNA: TGTGCCAGTAGGGACTACAGGGGAGCTAATGAAAAACTGTTTTTT. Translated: CASRDYRGANEKLFF.

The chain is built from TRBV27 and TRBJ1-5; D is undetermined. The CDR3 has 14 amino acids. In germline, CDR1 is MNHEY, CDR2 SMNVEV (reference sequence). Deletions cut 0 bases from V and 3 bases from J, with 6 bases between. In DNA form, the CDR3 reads TGTGCCAGCAGTTTATCCCCAAACAATCAGCCCCAGCATTTT. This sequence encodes CASSLSPNNQPQHF.

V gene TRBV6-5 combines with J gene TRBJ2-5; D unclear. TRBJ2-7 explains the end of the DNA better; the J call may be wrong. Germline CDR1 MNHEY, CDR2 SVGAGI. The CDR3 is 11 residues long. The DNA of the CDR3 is TGTGCCAGCAGTTATATCCACGAGCAGTACTTC. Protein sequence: CASSYIHEQYF.

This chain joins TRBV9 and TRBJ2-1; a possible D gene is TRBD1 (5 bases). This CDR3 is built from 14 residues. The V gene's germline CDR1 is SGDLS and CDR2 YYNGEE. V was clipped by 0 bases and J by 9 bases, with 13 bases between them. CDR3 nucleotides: TGTGCCAGCAGCGTAGCTGGCCAGGGTGGTGAGCAGTTCTTC. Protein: CASSVAGQGGEQFF.

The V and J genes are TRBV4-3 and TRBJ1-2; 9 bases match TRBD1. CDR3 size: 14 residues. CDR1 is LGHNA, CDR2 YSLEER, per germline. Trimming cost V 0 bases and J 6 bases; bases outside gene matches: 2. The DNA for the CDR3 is TGCGCCAGCAGCCAAGAAGGGACAGGGCATGGCTACACCTTC. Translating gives CASSQEGTGHGYTF.

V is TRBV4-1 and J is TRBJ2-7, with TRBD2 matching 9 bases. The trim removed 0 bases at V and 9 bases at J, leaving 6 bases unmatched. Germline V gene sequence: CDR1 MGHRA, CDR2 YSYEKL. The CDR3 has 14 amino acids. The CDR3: CASSQDDLAGPQYV. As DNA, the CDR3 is TGCGCCAGCAGCCAAGATGACCTAGCGGGACCGCAGTACGTC.

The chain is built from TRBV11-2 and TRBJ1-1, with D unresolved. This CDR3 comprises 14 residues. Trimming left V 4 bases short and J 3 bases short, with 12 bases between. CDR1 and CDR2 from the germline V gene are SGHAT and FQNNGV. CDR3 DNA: TGTGCCAGCAGCTCGAATCCCGGGGACACTGAAGCTTTCTTT. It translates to CASSSNPGDTEAFF.

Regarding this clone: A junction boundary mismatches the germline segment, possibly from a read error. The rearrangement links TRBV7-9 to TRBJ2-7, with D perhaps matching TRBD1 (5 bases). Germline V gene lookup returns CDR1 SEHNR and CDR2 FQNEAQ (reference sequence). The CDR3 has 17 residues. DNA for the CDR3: TGTTCCAGCAGCTTAGGACAATCGGTGGCTCTTTTGCACGAGCAGTACTTC. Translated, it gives CSSSLGQSVALLHEQYF.

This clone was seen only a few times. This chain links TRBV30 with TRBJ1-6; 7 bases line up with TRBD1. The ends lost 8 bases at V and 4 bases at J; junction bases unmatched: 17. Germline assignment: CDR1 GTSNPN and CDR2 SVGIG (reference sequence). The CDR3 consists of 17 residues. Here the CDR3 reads CAISPLRQGGYNSPLHF. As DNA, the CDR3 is TGTGCCATCAGCCCCCTCCGACAGGGAGGATATAATTCACCCCTCCACTTT.

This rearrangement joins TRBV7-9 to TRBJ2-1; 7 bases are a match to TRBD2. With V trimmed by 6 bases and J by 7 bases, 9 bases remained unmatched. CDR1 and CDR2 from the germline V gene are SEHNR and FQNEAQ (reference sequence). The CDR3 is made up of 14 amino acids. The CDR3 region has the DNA TGTGCCAGCAGGTGGGAGGGCATGGGTAATGAGCAGTTCTTC. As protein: CASRWEGMGNEQFF.

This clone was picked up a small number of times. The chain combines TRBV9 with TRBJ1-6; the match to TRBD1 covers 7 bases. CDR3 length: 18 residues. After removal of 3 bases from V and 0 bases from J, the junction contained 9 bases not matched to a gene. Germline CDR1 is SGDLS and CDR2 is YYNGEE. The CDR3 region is CASSATGETYSYNSPLHF. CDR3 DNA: TGTGCCAGCAGCGCAACAGGGGAGACCTACTCCTATAATTCACCCCTCCACTTT.

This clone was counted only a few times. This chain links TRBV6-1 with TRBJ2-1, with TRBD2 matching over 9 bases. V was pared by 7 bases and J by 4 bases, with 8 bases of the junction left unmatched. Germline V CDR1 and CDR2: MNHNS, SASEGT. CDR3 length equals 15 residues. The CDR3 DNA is TGTGCCAGCAACGGACTAGCGAGACAGTACAATGAGCAGTTCTTC. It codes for CASNGLARQYNEQFF.

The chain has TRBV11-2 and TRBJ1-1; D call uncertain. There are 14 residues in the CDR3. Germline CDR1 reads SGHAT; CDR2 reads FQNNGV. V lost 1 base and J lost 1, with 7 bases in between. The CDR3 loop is CASSLARQNTEAFF. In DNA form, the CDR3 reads TGTGCCAGCAGCTTAGCGCGTCAGAACACTGAAGCTTTCTTT.

CDR3 protein: CASSSTGGSGYTF. The CDR3 region has the DNA TGCGCCAGCAGCTCTACAGGGGGCTCTGGCTACACCTTC. This chain links TRBV5-1 with TRBJ1-2, with 9 bases identical to TRBD1. The CDR3 contains 13 residues. The J segment lost 7 bases and the V segment lost 3 bases, leaving 4 bases of the junction unmatched. The germline V gene has CDR1 SGHRS and CDR2 YFSETQ.

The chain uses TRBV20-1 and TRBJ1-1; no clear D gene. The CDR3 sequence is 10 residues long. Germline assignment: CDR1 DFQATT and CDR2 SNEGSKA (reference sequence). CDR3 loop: CRAGDTEAFF. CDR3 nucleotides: TGCAGGGCCGGGGACACTGAAGCTTTCTTT.

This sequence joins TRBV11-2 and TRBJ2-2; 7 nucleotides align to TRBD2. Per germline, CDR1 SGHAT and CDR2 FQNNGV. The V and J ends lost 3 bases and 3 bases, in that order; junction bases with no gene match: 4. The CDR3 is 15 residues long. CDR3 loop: CASSFTSEDTGELFF. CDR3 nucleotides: TGTGCCAGCAGCTTTACTAGCGAAGACACCGGGGAGCTGTTTTTT.

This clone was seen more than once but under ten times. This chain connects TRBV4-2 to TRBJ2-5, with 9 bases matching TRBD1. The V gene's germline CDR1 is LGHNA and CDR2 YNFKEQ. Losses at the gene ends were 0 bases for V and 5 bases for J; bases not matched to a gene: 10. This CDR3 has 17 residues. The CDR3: CASSQEGTGKGGETQYF. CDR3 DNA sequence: TGTGCCAGCAGCCAAGAGGGGACAGGGAAGGGTGGGGAGACCCAGTACTTC.

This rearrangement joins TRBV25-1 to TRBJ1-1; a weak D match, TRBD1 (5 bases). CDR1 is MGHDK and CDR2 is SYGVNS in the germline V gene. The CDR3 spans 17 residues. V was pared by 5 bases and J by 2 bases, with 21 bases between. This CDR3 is CASSPLGLSSRNTEAFF. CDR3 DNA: TGTGCCAGCAGTCCTTTGGGACTGTCTTCGAGAAACACTGAAGCTTTCTTT.

The CDR3 loop is CASSSDRENTEAFF. The CDR3 DNA sequence: TGTGCCAGCAGTTCAGACAGGGAGAACACTGAAGCTTTCTTT. V is TRBV27 and J is TRBJ1-1; 7 bases are shared with TRBD1. This CDR3 spans 14 amino acids. Trimming took 4 bases from V and 1 from J; bases not matched to a gene: 3. The V gene's germline CDR1 is MNHEY and CDR2 SMNVEV (reference sequence).

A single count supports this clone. The chain's CDR3 is CASSQDIPGHLYEQYF. The CDR3 bases are TGCGCCAGCAGCCAAGATATCCCGGGACACCTCTACGAGCAGTACTTC. V and J are TRBV4-3 and TRBJ2-5, with D tentatively TRBD1 (6 bases). The J call may not be correct, given that the DNA end is closer to TRBJ2-7. The CDR3 has 16 residues. CDR1 is LGHNA, CDR2 YSLEER, per germline.